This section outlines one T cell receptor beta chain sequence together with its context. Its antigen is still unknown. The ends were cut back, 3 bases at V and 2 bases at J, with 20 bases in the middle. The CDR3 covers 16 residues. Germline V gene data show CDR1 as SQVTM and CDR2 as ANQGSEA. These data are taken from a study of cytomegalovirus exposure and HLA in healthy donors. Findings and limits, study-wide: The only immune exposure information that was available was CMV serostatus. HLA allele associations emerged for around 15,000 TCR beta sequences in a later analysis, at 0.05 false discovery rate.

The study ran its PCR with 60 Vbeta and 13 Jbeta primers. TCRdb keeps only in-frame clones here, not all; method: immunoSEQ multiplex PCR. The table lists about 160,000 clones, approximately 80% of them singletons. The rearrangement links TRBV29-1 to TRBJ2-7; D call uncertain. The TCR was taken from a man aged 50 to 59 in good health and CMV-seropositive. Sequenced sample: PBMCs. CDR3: CSVEVGMSPRPYEQYF. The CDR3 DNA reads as TGCAGCGTTGAGGTCGGTATGTCTCCTCGCCCCTACGAGCAGTACTTC.